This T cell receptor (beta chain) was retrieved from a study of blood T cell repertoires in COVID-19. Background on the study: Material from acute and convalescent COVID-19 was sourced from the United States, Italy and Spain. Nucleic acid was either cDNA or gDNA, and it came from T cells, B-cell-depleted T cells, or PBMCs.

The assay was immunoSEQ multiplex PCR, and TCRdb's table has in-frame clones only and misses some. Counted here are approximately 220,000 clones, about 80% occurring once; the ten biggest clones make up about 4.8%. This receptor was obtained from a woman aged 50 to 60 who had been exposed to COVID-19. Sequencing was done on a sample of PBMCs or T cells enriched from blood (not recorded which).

The CDR3 spells CASRPTGLSNQPQHF. CDR3 DNA sequence: TGTGCCAGCAGACCGACAGGGCTTAGCAATCAGCCCCAGCATTTT. The chain uses TRBV28 and TRBJ1-5; TRBD1 matches at 7 bases. CDR1 and CDR2 (germline): MDHEN, SYDVKM. This CDR3 is 15 amino acids long. J lost 0 bases, V lost 6 bases, and 5 bases had no gene match.